What follows is one T cell receptor (beta chain) and its context. Its antigen is unidentified. The sample belongs to a study of radiation and T cells in renal cell carcinoma. Study results and limitations: Top tumor clonotypes rose in blood 2 weeks post-radiation, then contracted. Baseline intratumoral clonotype presence is unknown without pretreatment biopsies.

Time point in this sample: blood 2 weeks post-SBRT. Treatment reported: 15 Gy SBRT to primary tumor, nephrectomy 4 weeks later. Blood was sampled at baseline, 2 weeks and 4 weeks after SBRT. Trimming shortened V by 0 bases and J by 4 bases, and 4 bases separated the two germline ends. Germline assignment: CDR1 GTSNPN and CDR2 SVGIG (reference sequence). The CDR3 spans 12 residues. The data were produced by immunoSEQ multiplex PCR, yet TCRdb's version contains in-frame clones alone and is incomplete. This sample carries about 120,000 clones, about four fifths of them seen once, and the ten largest clones take under 6.5%.

The chain couples TRBV30 to TRBJ1-3; D unresolved. The clonotype comes from a man aged 45-65 years with renal cell carcinoma. Sequences were derived from blood, sampled from a patient whose treatment included radiotherapy and nephrectomy. In nucleotides, the CDR3 is TGTGCCTGGAGTGTTTACGGAAACACCATATATTTT. Protein sequence: CAWSVYGNTIYF.